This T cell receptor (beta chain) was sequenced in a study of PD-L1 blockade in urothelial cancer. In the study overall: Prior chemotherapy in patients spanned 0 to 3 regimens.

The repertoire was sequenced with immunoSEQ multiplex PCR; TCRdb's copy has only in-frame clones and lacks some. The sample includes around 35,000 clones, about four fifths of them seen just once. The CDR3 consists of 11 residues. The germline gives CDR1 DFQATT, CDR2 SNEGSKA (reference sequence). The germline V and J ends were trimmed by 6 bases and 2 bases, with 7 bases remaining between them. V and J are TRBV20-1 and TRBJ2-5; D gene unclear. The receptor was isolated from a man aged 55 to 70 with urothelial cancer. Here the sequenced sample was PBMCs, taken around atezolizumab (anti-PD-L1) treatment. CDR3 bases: TGCAGTGCACAATTACAAGAGACCCAGTACTTC. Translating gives CSAQLQETQYF.